These 14 T cell receptor beta chains were all obtained from the same sample, sequenced in a study of blood T cells in healthy people across ages. The use of a sample-barcoded 5' primer and a J-beta primer mix characterized a second PCR of roughly 6 to 11 cycles. From the 5' RACE reads, TCRdb called clonotypes with MiXCR, one entry per CDR3 protein. The table includes about 1,800,000 distinct CDR3 sequences, 28% detected once. Sample: blood. These TCRs come from a woman between 25 and 40 years old in good health.

The rearrangement links TRBV12-3 or TRBV12-4 to TRBJ2-1, with 9 bases aligning to TRBD1. The junction had 10 bases not matched to a gene; V was cut back by 1 base and J by 0 bases. The CDR3 spans 19 residues. The CDR3 region has the DNA TGTGCCAGCAGTTTAGGGCTAACAGGGGGCTCTGGCTCCTACAATGAGCAGTTCTTC. It encodes CASSLGLTGGSGSYNEQFF.

There are a few counts of this clonotype. This sequence joins TRBV7-9 and TRBJ1-6, with D uncertain. In germline, CDR1 is SEHNR, CDR2 FQNEAQ (reference sequence). Trimming removed 4 bases at V and 7 bases at J, with 14 bases between. The CDR3 sequence is 15 residues long. The CDR3 sequence is CASSSQTGSNSPLHF. CDR3 sequence (DNA): TGTGCCAGCAGCTCCCAGACCGGGTCCAATTCACCCCTCCACTTT.

This clonotype has at least ten counts. V is TRBV5-1 and J is TRBJ2-1; D might be TRBD1 (5 bases). V was cut by 0 bases and J by 7 bases, with 14 bases left in between. The CDR3 consists of 15 residues. Germline V CDR1 and CDR2: SGHRS, YFSETQ. The CDR3 nucleotides read TGCGCCAGCAGCTTGGTTCAGGGAAATAGGAATGAGCAGTTCTTC. Translated: CASSLVQGNRNEQFF.

The chain combines TRBV7-6 with TRBJ1-1, with D hard to call. Germline lookup yields CDR1 SGHVS and CDR2 FNYEAQ. The germline V and J ends were trimmed by 6 bases and 3 bases, with 14 bases remaining between them. The CDR3 totals 14 residues. The CDR3 here is CASSRKRGDTEAFF. In DNA form, the CDR3 reads TGTGCCAGCAGTCGGAAACGCGGAGACACTGAAGCTTTCTTT.

This clonotype was detected many times. The chain combines TRBV18 with TRBJ2-7; D tentatively fits TRBD1 or TRBD2 (5 bases each). Germline V gene sequence: CDR1 KGHSH, CDR2 LQKENI. This CDR3 is built from 15 residues. The V end lost 6 bases, the J end lost 0 bases, and 15 bases lay between the germline ends. CDR3 DNA sequence: TGTGCCAGCTCGCCTGGGACGGCCAGCTCCTACGAGCAGTACTTC. Protein: CASSPGTASSYEQYF.

This clonotype was seen a single time. CDR3 loop: CASSSRQGASGNTIYF. In DNA form, the CDR3 reads TGTGCCAGCAGCTCAAGACAGGGGGCCTCTGGAAACACCATATATTTT. This sequence joins TRBV7-2 and TRBJ1-3; 10 bases match TRBD1. Germline V gene data show CDR1 as SGHTA and CDR2 as FQGNSA. Unmatched junction bases numbered 3, after V lost 4 bases and J lost 0 bases. The length of the CDR3 is 16 residues.

On this clonotype itself: It may be a read error: a sequence one base away is much more abundant. The rearrangement uses TRBV5-5 and TRBJ1-1; the D gene is possibly TRBD1 (5 bases). Germline V gives CDR1 SGHKS, CDR2 YYEKEE (reference sequence). This CDR3 is 12 amino acids long. The CDR3 DNA sequence: TGTGCCAGCGGCTTTCAACAGGTTGAAGCTTTCTTT. This codes for CASGFQQVEAFF.

A remark on this clonotype: This sequence may be a read error, since a much larger clone differs from it by one base. The CDR3 spells CASSLSQGGTAYGYTF. CDR3 DNA: TGCGCCAGCAGCTTGTCACAGGGAGGGACGGCGTATGGCTACACCTTC. The V and J genes are TRBV5-1 and TRBJ1-2; TRBD1 is a possible D gene (6 bases). Deletions cut 1 base from V and 5 bases from J, with 18 bases between. In germline, CDR1 is SGHRS, CDR2 YFSETQ. The CDR3 runs to 16 residues.

The chain links TRBV11-3 to TRBJ1-4; TRBD1 aligns across 10 bases. Trimming cost V 3 bases and J 8 bases; bases outside gene matches: 9. Germline CDR1 and CDR2: SGHNT and YENEEA. This CDR3 is built from 16 residues. The CDR3 sequence is CASSFQSGTGDEKLFF. The CDR3 region has the DNA TGTGCCAGCAGCTTCCAATCCGGGACAGGGGACGAAAAACTGTTTTTT. Together with reference TRBV11-3 and TRBJ1-4, the CDR3 gives the full variable domain: EAGVVQSPRYKIIEKKQPVAFWCNPISGHNTLYWYLQNLGQGPELLIRYENEEAVDDSQLPKDRFSAERLKGVDSTLKIQPAELGDSAVYLCASSFQSGTGDEKLFFGSGTQLSVL.

In this sample, this clonotype turned up a few times. This chain connects TRBV6-6 to TRBJ2-3; D is unresolved. The ends were cut back, 6 bases at V and 2 bases at J, with 12 bases in the middle. CDR1 and CDR2 (germline): MNHNY, SVGAGI (reference sequence). The CDR3 consists of 14 residues. The CDR3 reads CASRPVLSTDTQYF. The CDR3 nucleotides read TGTGCCAGCAGGCCGGTCCTCTCCACAGATACGCAGTATTTT.

The genes are TRBV20-1 and TRBJ2-5; no firm D call. The CDR3 has 15 residues. The germline gives CDR1 DFQATT, CDR2 SNEGSKA (reference sequence). Trimming took 0 bases from V and 7 from J, leaving 18 bases between them. CDR3 DNA sequence: TGCAGTGCTAGAGATCCCCAACATCTGGGTGGGACCCAGTACTTC. Protein: CSARDPQHLGGTQYF.

This clonotype was seen a handful of times. The V call is TRBV6-1, the J call TRBJ2-4; D ambiguous. Germline V gene lookup returns CDR1 MNHNS and CDR2 SASEGT. The CDR3 totals 12 residues. Between the trimmed V and J ends, which lost 1 base and 8 bases, there was a span of 6 bases. CDR3 in amino acids: CASSEERDIQYF. The CDR3 DNA is TGTGCCAGCAGTGAAGAGCGTGACATTCAGTACTTC.

A remark on this clonotype: A much larger clone differs from this one at a single base, so this may be a read error. The rearrangement joins TRBV7-2 to TRBJ2-3; the D is unclear. The CDR3 extends over 14 amino acids. In germline, CDR1 is SGHTA, CDR2 FQGNSA. CDR3 bases: TGTGCCTGCAGCTTAGGTCCGACCACAGATACGCAGTATTTT. Its translation is CACSLGPTTDTQYF.

There are many counts of this clonotype. The chain is built from TRBV7-9 and TRBJ2-6; D gene uncertain. Germline assignment: CDR1 SEHNR and CDR2 FQNEAQ (reference sequence). The CDR3 has 17 residues. Trimming stripped 2 bases from V and 0 bases from J, with 11 bases between. The CDR3 region is CASSLSGSSSGANVLTF. The CDR3 nucleotides are TGTGCCAGCAGCTTATCCGGTTCTAGCTCTGGGGCCAACGTCCTGACTTTC.